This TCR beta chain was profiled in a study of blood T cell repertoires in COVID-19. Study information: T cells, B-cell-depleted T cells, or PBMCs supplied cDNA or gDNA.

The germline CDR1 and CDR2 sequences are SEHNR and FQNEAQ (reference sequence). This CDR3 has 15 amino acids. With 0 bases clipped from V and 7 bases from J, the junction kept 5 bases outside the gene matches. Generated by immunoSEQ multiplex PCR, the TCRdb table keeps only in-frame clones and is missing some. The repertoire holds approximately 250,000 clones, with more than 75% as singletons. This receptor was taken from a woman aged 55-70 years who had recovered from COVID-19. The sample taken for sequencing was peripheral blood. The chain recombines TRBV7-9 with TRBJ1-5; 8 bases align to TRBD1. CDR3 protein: CASSLASGGLQPQHF. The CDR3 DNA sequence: TGTGCCAGCAGCTTAGCTTCAGGGGGCCTCCAGCCCCAGCATTTT.